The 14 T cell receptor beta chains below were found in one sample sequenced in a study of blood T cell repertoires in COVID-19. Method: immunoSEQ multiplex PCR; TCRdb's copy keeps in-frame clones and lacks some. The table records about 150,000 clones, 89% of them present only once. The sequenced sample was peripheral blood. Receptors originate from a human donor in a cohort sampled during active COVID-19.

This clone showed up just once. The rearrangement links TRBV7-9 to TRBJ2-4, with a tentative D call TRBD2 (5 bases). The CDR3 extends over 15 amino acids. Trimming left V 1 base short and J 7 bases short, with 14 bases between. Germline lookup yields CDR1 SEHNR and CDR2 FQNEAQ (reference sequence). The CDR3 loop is CASSLGGSLGNIQYF. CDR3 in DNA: TGTGCCAGCAGCTTAGGTGGGAGTCTGGGGAACATTCAGTACTTC. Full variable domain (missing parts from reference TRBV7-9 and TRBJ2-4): DTGVSQNPRHKITKRGQNVTFRCDPISEHNRLYWYRQTLGQGPEFLTYFQNEAQLEKSRLLSDRFSAERPKGSFSTLEIQRTEQGDSAMYLCASSLGGSLGNIQYFGAGTRLSVL.

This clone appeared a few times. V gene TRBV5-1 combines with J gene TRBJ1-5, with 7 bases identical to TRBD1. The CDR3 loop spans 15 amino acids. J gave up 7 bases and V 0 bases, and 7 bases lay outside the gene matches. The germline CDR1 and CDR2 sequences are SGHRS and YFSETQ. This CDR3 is CASSLGQGQDQPQHF. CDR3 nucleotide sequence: TGCGCCAGCAGCTTGGGACAGGGACAAGACCAGCCCCAGCATTTT.

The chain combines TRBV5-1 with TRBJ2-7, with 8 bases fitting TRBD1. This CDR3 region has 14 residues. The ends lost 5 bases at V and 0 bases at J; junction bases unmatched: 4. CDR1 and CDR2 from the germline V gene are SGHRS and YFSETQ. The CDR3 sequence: CASSGQGTSYEQYF. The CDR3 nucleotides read TGCGCCAGCAGTGGACAGGGAACCTCCTACGAGCAGTACTTC. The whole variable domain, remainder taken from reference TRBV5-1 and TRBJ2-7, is KAGVTQTPRYLIKTRGQQVTLSCSPISGHRSVSWYQQTPGQGLQFLFEYFSETQRNKGNFPGRFSGRQFSNSRSEMNVSTLELGDSALYLCASSGQGTSYEQYFGPGTRLTVT.

CDR3 nucleotides: TGTGCCATCAGCGACCAACTAGCGGGGGGACTCACAGATACGCAGTATTTT. This sequence encodes CAISDQLAGGLTDTQYF. The chain links TRBV10-3 to TRBJ2-3; the match to TRBD2 covers 12 bases. Germline V lookup: CDR1 ENHRY, CDR2 SYGVKD. CDR3 length equals 17 residues. J gave up 2 bases and V 6 bases, and 9 bases lay outside the gene matches.

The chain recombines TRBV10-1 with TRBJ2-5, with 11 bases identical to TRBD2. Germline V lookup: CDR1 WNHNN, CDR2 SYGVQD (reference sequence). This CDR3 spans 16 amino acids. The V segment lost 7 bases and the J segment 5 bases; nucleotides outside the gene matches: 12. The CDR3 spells CASKGLAGGPWETQYF. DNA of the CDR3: TGCGCCAGCAAGGGGTTAGCGGGGGGGCCGTGGGAGACCCAGTACTTC.

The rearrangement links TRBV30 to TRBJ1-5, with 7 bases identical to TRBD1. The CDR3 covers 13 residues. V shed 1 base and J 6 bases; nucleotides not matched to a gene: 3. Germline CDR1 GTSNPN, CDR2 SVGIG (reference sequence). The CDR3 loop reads CAWSAGGSQPQHF. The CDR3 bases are TGTGCCTGGAGTGCAGGGGGGAGTCAGCCCCAGCATTTT.

CDR3 coding DNA: TGTGCCAGTAACCCAGCGGGGGGATCTTACAATGAGCAGTTCTTC. It specifies CASNPAGGSYNEQFF. The chain links TRBV19 to TRBJ2-1, with 9 positions matching TRBD2. Germline V gene sequence: CDR1 LNHDA, CDR2 SQIVND (reference sequence). The trim removed 7 bases at V and 4 bases at J, leaving 8 bases unmatched. CDR3 length equals 15 residues.

CDR3 region: CASSEDRGTEAFF. The CDR3 nucleotides are TGTGCCAGCAGTGAGGACAGGGGTACTGAAGCTTTCTTT. V gene TRBV6-1 combines with J gene TRBJ1-1, with TRBD1 identical over 9 bases. Per the germline V gene, CDR1 is MNHNS and CDR2 is SASEGT. The CDR3 runs to 13 residues. The V and J ends lost 3 bases and 5 bases, in that order; junction bases with no gene match: 1.

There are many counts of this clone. The CDR3 sequence: CASSQDWESGVRTEAFF. Here the CDR3 DNA reads TGTGCCAGCAGCCAAGACTGGGAGTCGGGGGTACGGACTGAAGCTTTCTTT. The V gene is TRBV4-2, the J gene TRBJ1-1; maybe TRBD1 (5 bases). Trimming stripped 0 bases from V and 5 bases from J, with 19 bases between. The CDR3 contains 17 residues. The germline gives CDR1 LGHNA, CDR2 YNFKEQ.

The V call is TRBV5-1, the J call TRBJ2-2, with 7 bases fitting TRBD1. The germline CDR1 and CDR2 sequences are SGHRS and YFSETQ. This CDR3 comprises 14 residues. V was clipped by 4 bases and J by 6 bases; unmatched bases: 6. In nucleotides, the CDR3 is TGCGCCAGCAGCAAAGAACAGGGGTCCGGGGAGCTGTTTTTT. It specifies CASSKEQGSGELFF. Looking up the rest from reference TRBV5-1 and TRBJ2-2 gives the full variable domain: KAGVTQTPRYLIKTRGQQVTLSCSPISGHRSVSWYQQTPGQGLQFLFEYFSETQRNKGNFPGRFSGRQFSNSRSEMNVSTLELGDSALYLCASSKEQGSGELFFGEGSRLTVL.

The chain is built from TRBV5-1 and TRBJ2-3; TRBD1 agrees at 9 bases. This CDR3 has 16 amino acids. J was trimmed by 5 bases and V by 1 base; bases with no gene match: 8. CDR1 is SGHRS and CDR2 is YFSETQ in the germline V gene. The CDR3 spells CASSLSPGQGIDTQYF. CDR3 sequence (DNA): TGCGCCAGCAGCTTGAGCCCGGGACAGGGAATAGATACGCAGTATTTT.

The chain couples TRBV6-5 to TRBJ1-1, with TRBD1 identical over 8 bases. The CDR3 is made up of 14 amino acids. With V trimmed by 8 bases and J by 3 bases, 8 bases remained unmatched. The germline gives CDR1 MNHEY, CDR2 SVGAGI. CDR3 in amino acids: CASELLTGDTEAFF. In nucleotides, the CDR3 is TGTGCCAGCGAGCTCTTGACAGGGGACACTGAAGCTTTCTTT.

The CDR3, as DNA: TGTGCCAGTAGCCAAACAGGGACCGAGCAGTACTTC. It codes for CASSQTGTEQYF. The chain has TRBV19 and TRBJ2-7, with D maybe TRBD1 (6 bases). The CDR3 is 12 residues long. Deletions cut 6 bases from V and 6 bases from J, with 12 bases between. The germline gives CDR1 LNHDA, CDR2 SQIVND (reference sequence).

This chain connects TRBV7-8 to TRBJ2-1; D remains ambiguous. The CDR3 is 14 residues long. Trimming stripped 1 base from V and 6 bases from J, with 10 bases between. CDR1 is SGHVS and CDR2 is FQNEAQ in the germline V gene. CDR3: CASSLVYSTNEQFF. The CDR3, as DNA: TGTGCCAGCAGCTTAGTGTACAGTACCAATGAGCAGTTCTTC.